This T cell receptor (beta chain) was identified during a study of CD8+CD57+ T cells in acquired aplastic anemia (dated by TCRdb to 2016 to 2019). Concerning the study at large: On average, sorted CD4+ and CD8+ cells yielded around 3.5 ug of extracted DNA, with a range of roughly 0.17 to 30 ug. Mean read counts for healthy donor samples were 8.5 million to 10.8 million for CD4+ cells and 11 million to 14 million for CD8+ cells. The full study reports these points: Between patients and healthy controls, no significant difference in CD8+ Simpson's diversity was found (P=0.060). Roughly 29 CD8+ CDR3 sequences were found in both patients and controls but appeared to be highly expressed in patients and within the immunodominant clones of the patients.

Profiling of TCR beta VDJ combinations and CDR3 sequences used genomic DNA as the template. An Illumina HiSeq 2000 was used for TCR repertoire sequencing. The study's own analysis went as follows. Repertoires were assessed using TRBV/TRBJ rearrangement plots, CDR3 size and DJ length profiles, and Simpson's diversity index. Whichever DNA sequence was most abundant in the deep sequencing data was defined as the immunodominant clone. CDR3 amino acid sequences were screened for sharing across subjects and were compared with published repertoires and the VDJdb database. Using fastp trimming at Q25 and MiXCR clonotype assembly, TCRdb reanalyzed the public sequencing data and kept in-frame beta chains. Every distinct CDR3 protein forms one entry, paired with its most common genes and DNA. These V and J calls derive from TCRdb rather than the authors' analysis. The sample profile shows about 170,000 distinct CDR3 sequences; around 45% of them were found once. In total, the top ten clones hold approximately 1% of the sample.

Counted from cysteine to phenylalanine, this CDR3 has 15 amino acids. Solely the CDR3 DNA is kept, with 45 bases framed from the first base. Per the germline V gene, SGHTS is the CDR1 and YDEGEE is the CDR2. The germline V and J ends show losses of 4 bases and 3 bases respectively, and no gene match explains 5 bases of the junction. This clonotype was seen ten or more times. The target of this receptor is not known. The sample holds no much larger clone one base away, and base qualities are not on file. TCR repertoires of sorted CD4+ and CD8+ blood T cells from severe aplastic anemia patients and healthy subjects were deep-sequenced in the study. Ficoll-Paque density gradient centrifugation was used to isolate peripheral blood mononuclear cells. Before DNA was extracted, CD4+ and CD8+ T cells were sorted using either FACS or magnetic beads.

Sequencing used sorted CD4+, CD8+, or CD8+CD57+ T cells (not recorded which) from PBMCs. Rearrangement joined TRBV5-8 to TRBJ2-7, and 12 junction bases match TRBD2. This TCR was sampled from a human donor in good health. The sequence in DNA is TGTGCCAGCAGCGAAGGACTAGCGGGGTACTACGAGCAGTACTTC. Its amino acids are CASSEGLAGYYEQYF.